These T cell receptor beta chains were read from a single sample in a study of cytotoxic CD8 clonotypes in ibrutinib-treated CLL. The assay was immunoSEQ multiplex PCR, and TCRdb's table has in-frame clones only and misses some. Of 150,000 or so clones in the sample, around 80% are singletons; the top ten hold less than 8.5%. This specimen consisted of PBMCs, obtained after 36 months of ibrutinib treatment. These receptor sequences come from a human donor with chronic lymphocytic leukemia. Both conserved end residues are part of each CDR3.

J: TRBJ1-2
V: TRBV19
CDR3: CASSATGTTGGYGYTF

J: TRBJ1-2
V: TRBV15
CDR3: CATSSGTDYGYTF

J: TRBJ2-3
V: TRBV5-4
CDR3: CASRTGFTDTQYF

J: TRBJ1-2
V: TRBV30
CDR3: CAWSGQGGDGYTF

J: TRBJ1-2
V: TRBV7-9
CDR3: CASSLTYYGYTF

J: TRBJ1-4
V: TRBV18
CDR3: CASSRMTTNEKLFF

J: TRBJ2-5
V: TRBV5-1
CDR3: CASSLGTSGSPETQYF

J: TRBJ1-3
V: TRBV5-1
CDR3: CASSSGTHAYSGNTIYF

J: TRBJ2-1
V: TRBV19
CDR3: CASSNGVGGGEQFF

J: TRBJ1-3
V: TRBV5-5
CDR3: CASSSQANTIYF

J: TRBJ2-1
V: TRBV6-5
CDR3: CASSTHQTVQQFF

J: TRBJ2-7
V: TRBV2
CDR3: CASSEVYEQYF

J: TRBJ2-1
V: TRBV7-9
CDR3: CASSRDTAIYNEQFF

J: TRBJ1-2
V: TRBV11-2
CDR3: CASRKTGDYGYTF

J: TRBJ2-1
V: TRBV7-2
CDR3: CASSSGLYNEQFF

J: TRBJ1-3
V: TRBV18
CDR3: CASSLTGQETGNTIYF

J: TRBJ2-7
V: TRBV19
CDR3: CASSIDVSEQYF

J: TRBJ1-2
V: TRBV7-6
CDR3: CASSLGLDYGYTF

J: TRBJ2-1
V: TRBV14
CDR3: CASSRSVAGGGEQFF

J: TRBJ2-7
V: TRBV21-1
CDR3: CASSKGTGGIYSYEQYF